This TCR beta chain was sequenced for a study of control samples from healthy donors and cancer patients. V shed 8 bases, J shed 3 bases, and the junction held 9 bases outside the gene matches. Per germline, CDR1 MDHEN and CDR2 SYDVKM. The CDR3 spans 14 residues. Some clones are missing from TCRdb's copy, which holds only in-frame ones; the method was immunoSEQ multiplex PCR. This table has about 150,000 clones, roughly 93% appearing once. The sequenced sample consisted of blood. The source of this sequence is a man younger than 30 in good health. The chain recombines TRBV28 with TRBJ2-7; 8 bases match TRBD1. CDR3 protein: CASRGTGEIYEQYF. In nucleotides, the CDR3 is TGTGCCAGCCGCGGGACAGGAGAGATCTACGAGCAGTACTTC.